A single T cell receptor beta chain is shown here with its context. The antigen is undetermined. This sample is part of a study of T cells after yellow fever vaccination. Whole-study results and caveats: Abundant clonotypes (contaminants from the bulk population) could be present in FACS-sorted repertoires.

TCRdb re-derived calls from the 5' RACE reads in MiXCR, one entry per CDR3 protein. The top ten clones hold around 14% of a sample with 500,000 to 650,000 distinct CDR3 sequences, approximately 13% of them seen once. This clonotype originated in a man aged 30-40 years who received the YFV17D yellow fever vaccine. Material: PBMCs, obtained on the day of the yellow fever booster vaccination.

Written as DNA, the CDR3 is TGTGCCAGCAGTCCAATTCTCAAATTCGCCGGGGAGCTGTTTTTT. As protein: CASSPILKFAGELFF. The chain employs TRBV28 and TRBJ2-2; the D is unclear. There are 15 residues in the CDR3. Deletions cut 5 bases from V and 6 bases from J, with 16 bases between. Germline V gene lookup returns CDR1 MDHEN and CDR2 SYDVKM.